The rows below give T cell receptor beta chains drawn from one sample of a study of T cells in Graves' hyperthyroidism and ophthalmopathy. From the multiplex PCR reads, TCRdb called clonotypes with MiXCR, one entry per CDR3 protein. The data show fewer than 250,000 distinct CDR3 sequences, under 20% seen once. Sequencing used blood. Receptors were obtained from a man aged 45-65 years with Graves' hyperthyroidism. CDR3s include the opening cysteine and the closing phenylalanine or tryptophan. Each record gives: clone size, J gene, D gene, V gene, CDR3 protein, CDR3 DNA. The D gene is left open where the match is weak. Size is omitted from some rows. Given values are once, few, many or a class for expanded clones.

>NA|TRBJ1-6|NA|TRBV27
CASSLNRANNSPLHF
TGTGCCAGCAGTTTAAACAGGGCAAATAATTCACCCCTCCACTTT
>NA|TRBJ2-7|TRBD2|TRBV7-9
CASSPGGRYPYEQYF
TGTGCCAGCAGCCCCGGCGGGAGGTATCCCTACGAGCAGTACTTC
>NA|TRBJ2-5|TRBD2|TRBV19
CASSPVAGVETQYF
TGTGCCAGTAGTCCTGTAGCGGGAGTGGAGACCCAGTACTTC
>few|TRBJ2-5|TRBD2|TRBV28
CASSLGGTSGSQETQYF
TGTGCCAGCAGTTTAGGCGGGACTAGCGGGAGTCAAGAGACCCAGTACTTC
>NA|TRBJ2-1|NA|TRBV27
CASSFGGTLYNEQFF
TGTGCCAGCAGTTTTGGGGGAACTCTATACAATGAGCAGTTCTTC
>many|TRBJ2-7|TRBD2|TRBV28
CASTQGGLAGYEQYF
TGTGCCAGCACCCAGGGTGGACTAGCGGGGTACGAGCAGTACTTC
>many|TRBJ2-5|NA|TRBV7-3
CASSPRGGETQYF
TGTGCCAGCAGCCCACGTGGGGGGGAGACCCAGTACTTC
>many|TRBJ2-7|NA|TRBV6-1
CASSSFLIPYEQYF
TGTGCCAGCAGTTCTTTCTTAATTCCCTACGAGCAGTACTTC
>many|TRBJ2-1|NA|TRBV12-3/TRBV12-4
CASSLTGQHYNEQFF
TGTGCCAGCAGTTTAACCGGGCAGCACTACAATGAGCAGTTCTTC
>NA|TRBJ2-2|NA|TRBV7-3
CASSLHGGTGELFF
TGTGCCAGCAGTTTGCACGGGGGCACCGGGGAGCTGTTTTTT
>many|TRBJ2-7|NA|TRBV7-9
CASSTGQLRGEQYF
TGTGCCAGCAGCACGGGCCAACTTAGGGGCGAGCAGTACTTC
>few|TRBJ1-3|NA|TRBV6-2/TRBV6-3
CASRIDNSGNTIYF
TGTGCCAGCAGAATCGACAACTCTGGAAACACCATATATTTT
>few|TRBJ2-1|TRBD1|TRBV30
CAWGLGQGAGNEQFF
TGTGCCTGGGGCCTCGGACAGGGGGCGGGTAATGAGCAGTTCTTC
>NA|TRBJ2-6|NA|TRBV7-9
CASSRGTSFSGANVLTF
TGTGCCAGCAGTCGAGGGACCTCATTCTCTGGGGCCAACGTCCTGACTTTC
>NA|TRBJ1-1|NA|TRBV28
CASSLGSTEAFF
TGTGCCAGCAGCCTAGGGAGCACTGAAGCTTTCTTT
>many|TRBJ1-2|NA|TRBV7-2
CASSFRGGGYGYTF
TGTGCCAGCAGCTTCCGGGGGGGTGGGTATGGCTACACCTTC
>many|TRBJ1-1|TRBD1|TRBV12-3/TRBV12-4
CASSPDRGGTEAFF
TGTGCCAGCAGTCCTGACAGGGGAGGCACTGAAGCTTTCTTT